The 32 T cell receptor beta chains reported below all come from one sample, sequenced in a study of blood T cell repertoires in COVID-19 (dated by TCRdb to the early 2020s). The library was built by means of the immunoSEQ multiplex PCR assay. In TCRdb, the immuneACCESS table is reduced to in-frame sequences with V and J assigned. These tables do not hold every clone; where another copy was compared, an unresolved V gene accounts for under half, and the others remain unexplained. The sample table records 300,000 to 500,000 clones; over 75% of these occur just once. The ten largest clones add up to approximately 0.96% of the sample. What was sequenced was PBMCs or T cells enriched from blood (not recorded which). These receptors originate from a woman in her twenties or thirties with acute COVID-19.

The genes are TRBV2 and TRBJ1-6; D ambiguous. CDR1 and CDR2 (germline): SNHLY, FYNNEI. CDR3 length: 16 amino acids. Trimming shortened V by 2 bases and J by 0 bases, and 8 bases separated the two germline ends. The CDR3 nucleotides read TGTGCCAGCAGTGAAAGACACTTCTCCTATAATTCACCCCTCCACTTT. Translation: CASSERHFSYNSPLHF.

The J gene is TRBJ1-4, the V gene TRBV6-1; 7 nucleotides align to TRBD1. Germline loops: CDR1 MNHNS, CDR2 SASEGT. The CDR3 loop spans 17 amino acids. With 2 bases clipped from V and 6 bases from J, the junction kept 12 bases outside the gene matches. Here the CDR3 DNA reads TGTGCCAGCAGTGAACTCCGACAGACAGGGTGGGATGAAAAACTGTTTTTT. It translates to CASSELRQTGWDEKLFF.

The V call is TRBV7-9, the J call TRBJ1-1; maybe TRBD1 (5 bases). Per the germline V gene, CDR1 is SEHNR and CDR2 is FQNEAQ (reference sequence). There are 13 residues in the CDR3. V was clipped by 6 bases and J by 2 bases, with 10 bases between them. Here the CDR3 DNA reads TGTGCCAGCAGTAAGACAGTTAACACTGAAGCTTTCTTT. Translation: CASSKTVNTEAFF.

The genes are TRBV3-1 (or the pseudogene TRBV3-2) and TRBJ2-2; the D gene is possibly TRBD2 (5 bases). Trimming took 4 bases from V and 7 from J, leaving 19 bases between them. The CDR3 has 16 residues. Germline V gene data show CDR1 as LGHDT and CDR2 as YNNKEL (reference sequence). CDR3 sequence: CASSRRGLSLSGELFF. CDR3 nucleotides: TGTGCCAGCAGCCGGAGAGGACTCTCCCTGAGCGGGGAGCTGTTTTTT.

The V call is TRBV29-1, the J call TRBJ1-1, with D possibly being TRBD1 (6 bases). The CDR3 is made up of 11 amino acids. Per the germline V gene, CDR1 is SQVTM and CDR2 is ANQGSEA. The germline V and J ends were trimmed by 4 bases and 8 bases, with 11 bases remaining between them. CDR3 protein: CSVAQGEEAFF. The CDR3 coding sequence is TGCAGCGTTGCACAGGGTGAGGAAGCTTTCTTT.

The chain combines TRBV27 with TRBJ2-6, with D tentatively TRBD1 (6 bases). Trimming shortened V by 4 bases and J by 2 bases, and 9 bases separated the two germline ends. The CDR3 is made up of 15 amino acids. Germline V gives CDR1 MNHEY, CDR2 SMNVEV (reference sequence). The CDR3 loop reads CASSSGQPGANVLTF. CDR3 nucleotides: TGTGCCAGCAGTTCCGGACAGCCTGGGGCCAACGTCCTGACTTTC. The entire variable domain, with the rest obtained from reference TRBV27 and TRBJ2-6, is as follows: EAQVTQNPRYLITVTGKKLTVTCSQNMNHEYMSWYRQDPGLGLRQIYYSMNVEVTDKGDVPEGYKVSRKEKRNFPLILESPSPNQTSLYFCASSSGQPGANVLTFGAGSRLTVL.

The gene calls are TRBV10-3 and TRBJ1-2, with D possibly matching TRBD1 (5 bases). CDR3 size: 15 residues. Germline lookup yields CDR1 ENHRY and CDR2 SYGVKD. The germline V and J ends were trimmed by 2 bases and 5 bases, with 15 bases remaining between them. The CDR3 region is CAISEGIRQLYGYTF. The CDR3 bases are TGTGCCATCAGTGAGGGGATCAGACAGCTTTATGGCTACACCTTC.

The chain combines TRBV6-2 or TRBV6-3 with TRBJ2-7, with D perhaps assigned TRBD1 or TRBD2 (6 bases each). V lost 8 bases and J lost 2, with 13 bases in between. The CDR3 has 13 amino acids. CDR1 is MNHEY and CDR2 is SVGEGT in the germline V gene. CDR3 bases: TGTGCCAGCCGCCGGGGGCCCACCTACGAGCAGTACTTC. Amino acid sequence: CASRRGPTYEQYF.

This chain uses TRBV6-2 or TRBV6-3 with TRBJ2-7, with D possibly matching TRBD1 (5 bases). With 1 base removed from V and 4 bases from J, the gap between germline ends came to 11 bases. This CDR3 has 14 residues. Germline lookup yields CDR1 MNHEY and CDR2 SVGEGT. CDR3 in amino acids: CASSYWAREYEQYF. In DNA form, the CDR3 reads TGTGCCAGCAGTTACTGGGCCAGGGAATACGAGCAGTACTTC.

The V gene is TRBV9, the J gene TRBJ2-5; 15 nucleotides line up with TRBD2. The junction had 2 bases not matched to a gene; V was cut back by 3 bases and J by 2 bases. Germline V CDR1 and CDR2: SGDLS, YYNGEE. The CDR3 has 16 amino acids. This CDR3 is CASSGGLAGGQETQYF. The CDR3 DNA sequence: TGTGCCAGCAGCGGCGGACTAGCGGGGGGGCAAGAGACCCAGTACTTC. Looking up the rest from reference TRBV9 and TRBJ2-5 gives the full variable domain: DSGVTQTPKHLITATGQRVTLRCSPRSGDLSVYWYQQSLDQGLQFLIQYYNGEERAKGNILERFSAQQFPDLHSELNLSSLELGDSALYFCASSGGLAGGQETQYFGPGTRLLVL.

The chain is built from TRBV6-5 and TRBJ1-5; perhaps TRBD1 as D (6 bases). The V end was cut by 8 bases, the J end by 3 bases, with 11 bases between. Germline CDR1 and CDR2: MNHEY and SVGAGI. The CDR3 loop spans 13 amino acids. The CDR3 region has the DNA TGTGCCAGCGGGGGCCGGCACAATCAGCCCCAGCATTTT. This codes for CASGGRHNQPQHF.

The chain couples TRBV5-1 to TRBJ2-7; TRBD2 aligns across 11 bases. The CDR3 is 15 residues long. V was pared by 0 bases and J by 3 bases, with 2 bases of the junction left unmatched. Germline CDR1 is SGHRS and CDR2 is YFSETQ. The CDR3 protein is CASSLAGTSGYEQYF. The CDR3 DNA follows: TGCGCCAGCAGCTTGGCAGGGACTAGCGGCTACGAGCAGTACTTC.

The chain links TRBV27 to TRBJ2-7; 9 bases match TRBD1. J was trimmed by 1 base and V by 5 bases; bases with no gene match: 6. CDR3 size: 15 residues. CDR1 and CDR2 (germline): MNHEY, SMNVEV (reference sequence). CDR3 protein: CASSPGQGISYEQYF. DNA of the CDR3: TGTGCCAGCAGTCCGGGACAGGGTATTTCCTACGAGCAGTACTTC.

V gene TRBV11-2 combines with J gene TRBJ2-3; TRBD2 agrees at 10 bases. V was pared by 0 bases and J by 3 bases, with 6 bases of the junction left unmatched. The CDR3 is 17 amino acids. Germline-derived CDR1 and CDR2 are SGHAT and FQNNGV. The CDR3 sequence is CASSLDPLAGVTDTQYF. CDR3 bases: TGTGCCAGCAGCTTAGACCCCCTAGCGGGGGTTACAGATACGCAGTATTTT.

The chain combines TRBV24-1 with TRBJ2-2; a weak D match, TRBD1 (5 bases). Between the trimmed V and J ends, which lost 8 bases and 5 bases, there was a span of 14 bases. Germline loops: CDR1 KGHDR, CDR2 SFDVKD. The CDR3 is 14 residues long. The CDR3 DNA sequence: TGTGCCACCATGGGGCGCGGTTGGACCGGGGAGCTGTTTTTT. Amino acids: CATMGRGWTGELFF.

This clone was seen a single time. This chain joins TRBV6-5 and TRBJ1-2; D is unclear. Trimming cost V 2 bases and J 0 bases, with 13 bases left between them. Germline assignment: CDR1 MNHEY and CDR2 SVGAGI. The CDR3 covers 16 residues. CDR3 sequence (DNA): TGTGCCAGCAGTTACCTAGAGACGGATACTAACTATGGCTACACCTTC. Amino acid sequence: CASSYLETDTNYGYTF.

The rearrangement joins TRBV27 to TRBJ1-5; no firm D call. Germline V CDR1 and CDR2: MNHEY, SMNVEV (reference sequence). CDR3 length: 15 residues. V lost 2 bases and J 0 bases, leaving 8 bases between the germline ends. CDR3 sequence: CASSLRGYSNQPQHF. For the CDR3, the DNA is TGTGCCAGCAGTTTAAGAGGGTATAGCAATCAGCCCCAGCATTTT.

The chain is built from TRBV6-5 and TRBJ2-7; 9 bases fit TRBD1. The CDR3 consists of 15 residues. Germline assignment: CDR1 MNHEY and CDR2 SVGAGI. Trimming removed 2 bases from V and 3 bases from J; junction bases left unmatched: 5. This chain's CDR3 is CASSYGRDRDYEQYF. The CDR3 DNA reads TGTGCCAGCAGTTACGGTCGGGACAGGGACTACGAGCAGTACTTC.

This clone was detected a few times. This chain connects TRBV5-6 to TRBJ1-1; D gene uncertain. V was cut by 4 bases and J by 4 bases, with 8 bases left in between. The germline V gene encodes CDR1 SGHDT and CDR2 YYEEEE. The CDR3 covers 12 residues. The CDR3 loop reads CASSLTATEAFF. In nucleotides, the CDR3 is TGTGCCAGCAGCCTCACAGCCACTGAAGCTTTCTTT. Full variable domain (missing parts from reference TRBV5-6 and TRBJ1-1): DAGVTQSPTHLIKTRGQQVTLRCSPKSGHDTVSWYQQALGQGPQFIFQYYEEEERQRGNFPDRFSGHQFPNYSSELNVNALLLGDSALYLCASSLTATEAFFGQGTRLTVV.

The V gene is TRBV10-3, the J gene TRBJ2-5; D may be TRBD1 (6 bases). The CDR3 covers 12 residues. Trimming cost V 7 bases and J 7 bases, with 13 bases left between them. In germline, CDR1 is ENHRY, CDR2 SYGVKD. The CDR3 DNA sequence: TGTGCCATCATGGGACAATATGGGACCCAGTACTTC. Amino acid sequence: CAIMGQYGTQYF.

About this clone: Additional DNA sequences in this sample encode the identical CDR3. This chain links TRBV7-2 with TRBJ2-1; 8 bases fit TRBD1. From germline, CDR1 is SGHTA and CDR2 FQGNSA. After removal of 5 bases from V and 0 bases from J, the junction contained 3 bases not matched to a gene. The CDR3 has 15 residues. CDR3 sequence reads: CASSQGASSYNEQFF. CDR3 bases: TGTGCCAGCAGCCAGGGGGCCAGCTCCTACAATGAGCAGTTCTTC.

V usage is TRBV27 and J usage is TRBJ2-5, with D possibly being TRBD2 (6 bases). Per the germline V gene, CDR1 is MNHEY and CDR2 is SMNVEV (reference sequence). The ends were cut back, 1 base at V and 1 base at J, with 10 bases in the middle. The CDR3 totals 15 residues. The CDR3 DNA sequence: TGTGCCAGCAGTTTATTGGCGGGACCCCAAGAGACCCAGTACTTC. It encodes CASSLLAGPQETQYF.

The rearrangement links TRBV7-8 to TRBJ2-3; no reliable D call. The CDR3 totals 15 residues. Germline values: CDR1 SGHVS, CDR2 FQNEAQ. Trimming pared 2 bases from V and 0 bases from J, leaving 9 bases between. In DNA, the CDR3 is TGTGCCAGCAGCTTAATCCCAGGTAGCACAGATACGCAGTATTTT. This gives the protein CASSLIPGSTDTQYF.

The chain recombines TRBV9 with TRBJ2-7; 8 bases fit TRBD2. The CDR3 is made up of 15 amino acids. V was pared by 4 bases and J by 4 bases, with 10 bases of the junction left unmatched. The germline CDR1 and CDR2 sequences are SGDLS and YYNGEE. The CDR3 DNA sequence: TGTGCCAGCAGCCCCCATGTAGCGGGGCTATACGAGCAGTACTTC. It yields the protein CASSPHVAGLYEQYF.

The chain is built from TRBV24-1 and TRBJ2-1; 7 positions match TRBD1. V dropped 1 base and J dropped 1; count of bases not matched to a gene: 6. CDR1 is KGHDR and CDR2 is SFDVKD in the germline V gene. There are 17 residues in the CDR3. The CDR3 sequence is CATSDFSGQVSYNEQFF. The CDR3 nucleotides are TGTGCCACCAGTGATTTTTCCGGACAGGTATCCTACAATGAGCAGTTCTTC.

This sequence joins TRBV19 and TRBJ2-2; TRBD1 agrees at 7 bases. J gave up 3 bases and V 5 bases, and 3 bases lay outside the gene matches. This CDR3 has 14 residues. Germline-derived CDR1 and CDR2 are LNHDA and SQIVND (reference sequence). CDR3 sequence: CASSPQGYTGELFF. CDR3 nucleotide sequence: TGTGCCAGTAGTCCACAGGGGTACACCGGGGAGCTGTTTTTT.

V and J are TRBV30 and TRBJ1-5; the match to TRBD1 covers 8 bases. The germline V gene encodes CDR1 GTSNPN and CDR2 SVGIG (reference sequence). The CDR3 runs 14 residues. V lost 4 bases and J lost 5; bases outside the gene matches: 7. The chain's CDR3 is CAWTTRGQDQPQHF. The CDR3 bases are TGTGCCTGGACAACCAGGGGGCAGGATCAGCCCCAGCATTTT. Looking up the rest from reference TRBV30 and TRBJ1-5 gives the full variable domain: SQTIHQWPATLVQPVGSPLSLECTVEGTSNPNLYWYRQAAGRGLQLLFYSVGIGQISSEVPQNLSASRPQDRQFILSSKKLLLSDSGFYLCAWTTRGQDQPQHFGDGTRLSIL.

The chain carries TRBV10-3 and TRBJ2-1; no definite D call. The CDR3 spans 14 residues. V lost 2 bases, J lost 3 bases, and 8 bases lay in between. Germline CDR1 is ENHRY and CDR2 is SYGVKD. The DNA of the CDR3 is TGTGCCATCAGTGAGCCAGGTGGCTACAATGAGCAGTTCTTC. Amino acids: CAISEPGGYNEQFF.

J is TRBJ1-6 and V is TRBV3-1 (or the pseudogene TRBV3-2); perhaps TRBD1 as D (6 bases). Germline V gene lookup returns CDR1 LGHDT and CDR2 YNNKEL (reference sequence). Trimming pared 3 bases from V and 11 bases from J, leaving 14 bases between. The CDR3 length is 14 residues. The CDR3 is CASSQAGDVTPLHF. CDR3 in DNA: TGTGCCAGCAGCCAGGCAGGGGACGTGACACCCCTCCACTTT.

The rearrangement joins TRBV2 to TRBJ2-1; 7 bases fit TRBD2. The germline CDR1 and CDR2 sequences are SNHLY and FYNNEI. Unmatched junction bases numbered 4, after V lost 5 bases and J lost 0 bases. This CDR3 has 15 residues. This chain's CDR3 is CASSKASGSYNEQFF. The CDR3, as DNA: TGTGCCAGCAGTAAGGCTAGCGGCTCCTACAATGAGCAGTTCTTC.

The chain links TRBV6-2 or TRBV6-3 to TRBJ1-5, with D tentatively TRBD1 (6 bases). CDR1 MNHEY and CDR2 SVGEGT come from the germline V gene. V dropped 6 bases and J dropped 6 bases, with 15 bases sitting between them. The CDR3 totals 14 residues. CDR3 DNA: TGTGCCAGCAGCGGGACATTTCCTTCTCAGCCCCAGCATTTT. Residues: CASSGTFPSQPQHF.

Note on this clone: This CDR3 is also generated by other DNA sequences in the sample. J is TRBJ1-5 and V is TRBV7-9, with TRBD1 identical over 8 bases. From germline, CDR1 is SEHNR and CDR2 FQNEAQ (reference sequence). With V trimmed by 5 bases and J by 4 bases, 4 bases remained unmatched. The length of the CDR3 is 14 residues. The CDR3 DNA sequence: TGTGCCAGCAGCCCCGGGACAGGTAATCAGCCCCAGCATTTT. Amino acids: CASSPGTGNQPQHF.